This TCR beta chain originates from a study of CD8 T cells in Susac syndrome. Study-wide findings and caveats: TCR sequencing and HLA analysis covered a relatively small number of individuals.

In the case of this clonotype: Its target is not known.

RNA was extracted with the RNeasy kit, and a quantity of about 0.45 to 1 ug was reverse transcribed using random hexamers. The method of amplification for TCR beta CDR3 was immunoSEQ multiplex PCR, covering 54 Vbeta and 13 Jbeta. Using its own MiXCR run on the immunoSEQ multiplex PCR reads, TCRdb lists one record per CDR3 protein. This sample has some 130,000 distinct CDR3 sequences; approximately 94% occur once, and the top ten carry approximately 0.12%. V lost 4 bases and J 3 bases, leaving 7 bases between the germline ends. The CDR3 contains 13 residues. CDR1 is MNHEY, CDR2 SVGEGT, per germline. TCR beta was sequenced from blood CD8+ and CD4+ T cells. Through negative isolation, CD4+ and CD8+ T cells were obtained, while TEMRA cells were enriched using FACS.

Sequencing was carried out using CD4+ T cells from PBMCs. This receptor was identified in a human donor with multiple sclerosis. V gene TRBV6-2 or TRBV6-3 combines with J gene TRBJ2-1; D not certain. CDR3 in amino acids: CASSFEVYNEQFF. CDR3 nucleotide sequence: TGTGCCAGCAGTTTCGAGGTCTACAATGAGCAGTTCTTC.